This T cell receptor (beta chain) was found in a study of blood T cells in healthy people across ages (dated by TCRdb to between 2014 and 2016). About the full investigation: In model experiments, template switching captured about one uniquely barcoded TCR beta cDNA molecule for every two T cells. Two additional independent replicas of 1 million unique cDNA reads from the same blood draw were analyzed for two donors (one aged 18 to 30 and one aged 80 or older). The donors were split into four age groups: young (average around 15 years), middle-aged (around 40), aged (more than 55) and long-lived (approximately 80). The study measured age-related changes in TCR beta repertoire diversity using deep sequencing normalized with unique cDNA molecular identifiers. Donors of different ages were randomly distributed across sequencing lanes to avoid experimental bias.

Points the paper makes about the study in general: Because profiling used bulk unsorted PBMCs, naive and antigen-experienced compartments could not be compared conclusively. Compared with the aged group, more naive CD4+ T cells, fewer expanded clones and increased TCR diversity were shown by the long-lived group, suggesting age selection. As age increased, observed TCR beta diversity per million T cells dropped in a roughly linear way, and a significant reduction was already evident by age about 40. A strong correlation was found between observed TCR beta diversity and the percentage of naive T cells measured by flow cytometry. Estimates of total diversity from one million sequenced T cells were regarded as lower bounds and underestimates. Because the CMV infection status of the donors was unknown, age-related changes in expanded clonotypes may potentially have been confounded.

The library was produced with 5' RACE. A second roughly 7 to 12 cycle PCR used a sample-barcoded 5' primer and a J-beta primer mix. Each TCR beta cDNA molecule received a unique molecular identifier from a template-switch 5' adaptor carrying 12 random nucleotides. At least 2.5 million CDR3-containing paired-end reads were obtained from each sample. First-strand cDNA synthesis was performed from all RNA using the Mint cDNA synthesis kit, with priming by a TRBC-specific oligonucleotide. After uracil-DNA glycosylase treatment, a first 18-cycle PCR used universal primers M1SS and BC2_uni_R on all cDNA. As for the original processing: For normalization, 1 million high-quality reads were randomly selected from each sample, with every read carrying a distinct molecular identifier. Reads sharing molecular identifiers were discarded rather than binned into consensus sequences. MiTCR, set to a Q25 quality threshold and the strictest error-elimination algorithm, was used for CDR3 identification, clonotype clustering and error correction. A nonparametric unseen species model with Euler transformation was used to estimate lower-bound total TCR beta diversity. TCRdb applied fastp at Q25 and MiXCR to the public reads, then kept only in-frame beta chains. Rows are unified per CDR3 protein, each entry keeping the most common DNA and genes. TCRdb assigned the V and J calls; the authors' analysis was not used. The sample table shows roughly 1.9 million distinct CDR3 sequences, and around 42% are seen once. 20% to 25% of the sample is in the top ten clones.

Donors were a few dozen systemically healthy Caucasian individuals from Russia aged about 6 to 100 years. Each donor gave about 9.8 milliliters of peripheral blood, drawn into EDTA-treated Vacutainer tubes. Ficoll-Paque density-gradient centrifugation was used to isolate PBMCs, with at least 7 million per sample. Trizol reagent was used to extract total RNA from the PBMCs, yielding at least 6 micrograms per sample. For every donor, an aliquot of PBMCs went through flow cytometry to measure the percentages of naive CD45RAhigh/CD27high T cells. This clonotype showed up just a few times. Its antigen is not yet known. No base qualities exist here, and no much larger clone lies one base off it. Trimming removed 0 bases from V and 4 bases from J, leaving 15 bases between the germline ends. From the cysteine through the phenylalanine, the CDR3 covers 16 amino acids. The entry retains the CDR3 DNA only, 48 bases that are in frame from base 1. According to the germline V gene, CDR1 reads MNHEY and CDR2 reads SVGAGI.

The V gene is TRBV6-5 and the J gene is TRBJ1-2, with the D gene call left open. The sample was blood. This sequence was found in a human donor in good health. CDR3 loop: CASSYSMQVSVYGYTF. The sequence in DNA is TGTGCCAGCAGTTACTCGATGCAGGTTTCGGTCTATGGCTACACCTTC.